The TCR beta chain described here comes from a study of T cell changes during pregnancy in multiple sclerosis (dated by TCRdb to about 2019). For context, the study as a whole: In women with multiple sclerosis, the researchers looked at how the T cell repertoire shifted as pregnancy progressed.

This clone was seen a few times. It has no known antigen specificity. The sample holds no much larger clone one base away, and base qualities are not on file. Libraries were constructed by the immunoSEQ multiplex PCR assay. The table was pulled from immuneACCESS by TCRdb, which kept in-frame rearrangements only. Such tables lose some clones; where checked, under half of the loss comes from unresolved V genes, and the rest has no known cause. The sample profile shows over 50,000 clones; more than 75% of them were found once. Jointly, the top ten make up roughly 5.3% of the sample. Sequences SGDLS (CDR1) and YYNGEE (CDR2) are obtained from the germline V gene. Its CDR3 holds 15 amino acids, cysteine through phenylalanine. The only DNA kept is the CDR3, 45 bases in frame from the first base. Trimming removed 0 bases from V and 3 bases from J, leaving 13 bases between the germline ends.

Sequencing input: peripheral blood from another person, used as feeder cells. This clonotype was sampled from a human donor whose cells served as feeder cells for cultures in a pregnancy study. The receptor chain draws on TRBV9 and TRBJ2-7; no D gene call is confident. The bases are TGTGCCAGCAGCGTAGGTGATGTCAAGCGCTACGAGCAGTACTTC. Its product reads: CASSVGDVKRYEQYF.